Following are 27 T cell receptor beta chains from one sample sequenced in a study of vaccination effects on CD4 cells after COVID-19. TCRdb keeps only in-frame clones here, not all; method: immunoSEQ multiplex PCR. The sample consists of about 13,000 clones, around two thirds of them appearing once. With the ViraFEST assay, the study expanded antigen-specific CD4+ T cells using viral peptide pools, then sequenced them. CD4+ T cell isolation took place after 10 days of culture. This individual contracted SARS-CoV-2 between March and December 2020, as verified by PCR. Each participant was given two doses of one vaccine (BNT162b2 or mRNA-1273). No cognate antigen is known for these TCRs. The sample consisted of CD4+ T cells from PBMCs cultured with HCoV-NL63 spike peptides, taken after COVID-19 vaccination. The source of these receptors is a human donor who had a prior SARS-CoV-2 infection.

V and J are TRBV30 and TRBJ1-3, with no clear D. The CDR3 has 13 amino acids. Between the trimmed V and J ends, which lost 3 bases and 3 bases, there was a span of 9 bases. CDR1 is GTSNPN, CDR2 SVGIG, per germline (reference sequence). The CDR3 bases are TGTGCCTGGAGCGTCTCCGTTGGAAACACCATATATTTT. Translated: CAWSVSVGNTIYF.

The chain combines TRBV20-1 with TRBJ2-1, with a tentative D call TRBD2 (5 bases). Per the germline V gene, CDR1 is DFQATT and CDR2 is SNEGSKA (reference sequence). V shed 3 bases and J shed 11 bases, with 20 bases lying between them. The CDR3 contains 14 residues. The CDR3 loop is CSASLQWTGDKQFF. CDR3 coding DNA: TGCAGTGCTAGTCTTCAGTGGACCGGGGATAAGCAGTTCTTC.

The V gene is TRBV18, the J gene TRBJ2-5, with 15 bases aligning to TRBD2. The V gene end was trimmed by 9 bases and the J gene end by 4 bases; junction bases not matched to a gene: 3. Germline V gene lookup returns CDR1 KGHSH and CDR2 LQKENI. There are 14 residues in the CDR3. CDR3 in amino acids: CASTGLAGGETQYF. CDR3 DNA: TGTGCCAGTACGGGACTAGCGGGAGGAGAGACCCAGTACTTC.

This rearrangement joins TRBV5-4 to TRBJ2-5; D might be TRBD2 (6 bases). Germline V CDR1 and CDR2: SGHNT, YYREEE (reference sequence). The CDR3 extends over 13 amino acids. Trimming took off 0 bases at V and 4 bases at J, with 7 bases between the two ends. The CDR3, as DNA: TGTGCCAGCAGCTTGGCTAGCGCAGAGACCCAGTACTTC. Encoded protein: CASSLASAETQYF.

The rearrangement links TRBV5-1 to TRBJ2-2; D not certain. Deletions cut 2 bases from V and 3 bases from J, with 14 bases between. CDR3 length: 16 residues. Germline values: CDR1 SGHRS, CDR2 YFSETQ. The CDR3 is CASSLRGQAYTGELFF. Here the CDR3 DNA reads TGCGCCAGCAGCTTACGCGGTCAGGCCTACACCGGGGAGCTGTTTTTT. The full variable domain, completed using reference TRBV5-1 and TRBJ2-2, is KAGVTQTPRYLIKTRGQQVTLSCSPISGHRSVSWYQQTPGQGLQFLFEYFSETQRNKGNFPGRFSGRQFSNSRSEMNVSTLELGDSALYLCASSLRGQAYTGELFFGEGSRLTVL.

This chain uses TRBV12-3 or TRBV12-4 with TRBJ1-5, with a weak D call TRBD1 (6 bases). The CDR3 is made up of 13 amino acids. V was shortened by 6 bases and J by 10 bases, with 16 bases between the two germline ends. CDR3 region: CASSLETGGPQHF. Here the CDR3 DNA reads TGTGCCAGCAGCCTAGAGACAGGCGGCCCCCAGCATTTT.

The CDR3 DNA sequence: TGCGCCAGCAGTCAATCAAATGCGAATAGCGGGATAGATACGCAGTATTTT. Its translation is CASSQSNANSGIDTQYF. The chain uses TRBV23-1 and TRBJ2-3, with 8 bases that match TRBD2. TRBV23-1 is an ORF; its function is uncertain. The CDR3 totals 17 residues. V shed 0 bases, J shed 5 bases, and the junction held 10 bases outside the gene matches.

This clone was detected only once. The CDR3: CASRRDSGAYEQYF. CDR3 DNA sequence: TGTGCCAGCAGACGAGACAGTGGAGCCTACGAGCAGTACTTC. The chain carries TRBV7-2 and TRBJ2-7, with a weak D call TRBD1 (5 bases). This CDR3 has 14 residues. CDR1 SGHTA and CDR2 FQGNSA come from the germline V gene. The V and J ends lost 6 bases and 2 bases respectively, with 14 bases between them.

In its sample, this clone was seen once. The chain carries TRBV2 and TRBJ1-2; D remains ambiguous. Germline CDR1 reads SNHLY; CDR2 reads FYNNEI. V was trimmed by 1 base and J by 5 bases, leaving 8 bases between them. The CDR3 length is 13 residues. Here the CDR3 reads CASSEGGWYGYTF. The CDR3 DNA reads as TGTGCCAGCAGTGAAGGTGGATGGTATGGCTACACCTTC. The whole variable domain, filled in from reference TRBV2 and TRBJ1-2, reads EPEVTQTPSHQVTQMGQEVILRCVPISNHLYFYWYRQILGQKVEFLVSFYNNEISEKSEIFDDQFSVERPDGSNFTLKIRSTKLEDSAMYFCASSEGGWYGYTFGSGTRLTVV.

By proportion, this clone is medium-sized (0.01 to 0.1%). The rearrangement uses TRBV19 and TRBJ2-5; maybe TRBD1 (7 bases). Germline values: CDR1 LNHDA, CDR2 SQIVND (reference sequence). Trimming left V 6 bases short and J 5 bases short, with 19 bases between. The CDR3 extends over 15 amino acids. The CDR3: CASSPSEGARETQYF. CDR3 DNA: TGTGCCAGTAGCCCCTCGGAGGGGGCGCGGGAGACCCAGTACTTC.

This sequence joins TRBV15 and TRBJ1-4; TRBD1 is a possible D gene (5 bases). The germline V and J ends were trimmed by 1 base and 8 bases, with 14 bases remaining between them. The CDR3 has 15 amino acids. From germline, CDR1 is LNHNV and CDR2 YYDKDF (reference sequence). The CDR3 DNA sequence: TGTGCCACCAGCAGAGTTCGGGGGATTGAAGAAAAACTGTTTTTT. Encoded protein: CATSRVRGIEEKLFF.

This clone has just a few counts. The chain joins TRBV5-1 to TRBJ2-3; D may be TRBD1 (6 bases). The CDR3 is 16 amino acids. The V gene's germline CDR1 is SGHRS and CDR2 YFSETQ. V was pared by 4 bases and J by 9 bases, with 24 bases between. CDR3 DNA: TGCGCCAGCAGCCTAGATCCCGGGACACCCATCGAGACGCAGTATTTT. Amino acids: CASSLDPGTPIETQYF.

V gene TRBV4-2 combines with J gene TRBJ2-5; a weak D match, TRBD2 (6 bases). The CDR3 length is 13 residues. Germline-derived CDR1 and CDR2 are LGHNA and YNFKEQ. V gave up 5 bases and J gave up 6 bases, with 13 bases separating them. The CDR3 sequence is CASSLDYLKTQYF. CDR3 DNA: TGTGCCAGCAGCTTGGACTATCTTAAGACCCAGTACTTC.

V usage is TRBV3-1 (or the pseudogene TRBV3-2) and J usage is TRBJ1-3; D is unclear. CDR1 is LGHDT, CDR2 YNNKEL, per germline (reference sequence). The V and J ends lost 3 bases and 0 bases respectively, with 9 bases between them. The CDR3 is 15 amino acids. The CDR3 loop reads CASSQGSSSGNTIYF. CDR3 DNA sequence: TGTGCCAGCAGCCAGGGCTCCTCCTCTGGAAACACCATATATTTT.

A single count supports this clone. The chain uses TRBV7-3 and TRBJ1-3; D might be TRBD1 (6 bases). CDR1 is SGHTA and CDR2 is FQGTGA in the germline V gene. The V and J ends lost 5 bases and 8 bases respectively, with 16 bases between them. The CDR3 spans 14 residues. Here the CDR3 DNA reads TGTGCCAGCAGCCCCGGGACACCCGGGGACACCATATATTTT. Amino acids: CASSPGTPGDTIYF.

The chain is built from TRBV21-1 and TRBJ1-2; TRBD1 is the table's D call, not checked against the DNA. TRBV21-1 is classified as a pseudogene. The CDR3 extends over 15 amino acids. The CDR3 spells CASSKCDRERGGYTF. The DNA of the CDR3 is TGTGCCAGCAGCAAATGCGACAGGGAGAGGGGTGGCTACACCTTC.

This clone was detected a few times. This rearrangement joins TRBV28 to TRBJ2-3; no firm D call. V lost 7 bases to trimming and J lost 3 bases, with 11 bases between them. CDR1 is MDHEN and CDR2 is SYDVKM in the germline V gene. The length of the CDR3 is 13 residues. The CDR3 sequence is CASTPFATDTQYF. The CDR3 DNA follows: TGTGCCAGCACCCCATTTGCGACAGATACGCAGTATTTT. The full variable domain, its missing parts supplied by reference TRBV28 and TRBJ2-3, is DVKVTQSSRYLVKRTGEKVFLECVQDMDHENMFWYRQDPGLGLRLIYFSYDVKMKEKGDIPEGYSVSREKKERFSLILESASTNQTSMYLCASTPFATDTQYFGPGTRLTVL.

This chain joins TRBV5-1 and TRBJ2-1, with D tentatively TRBD1 (5 bases). The germline V and J ends were trimmed by 0 bases and 3 bases, with 10 bases remaining between them. Germline V gives CDR1 SGHRS, CDR2 YFSETQ. The CDR3 has 15 amino acids. The CDR3 spells CASSLAPGNYNEQFF. The CDR3 nucleotides are TGCGCCAGCAGCTTGGCCCCAGGGAACTACAATGAGCAGTTCTTC.

V usage is TRBV9 and J usage is TRBJ2-3; tentative D call: TRBD1 (7 bases). Trimming pared 3 bases from V and 13 bases from J, leaving 18 bases between. Germline V gene data show CDR1 as SGDLS and CDR2 as YYNGEE. The CDR3 has 13 residues. The CDR3 coding sequence is TGTGCCAGCAGCGAAGCGGGCAGGGGGGTCAAGTATTTT. Its protein product is CASSEAGRGVKYF. Full variable domain (outside the CDR3, taken from reference TRBV9 and TRBJ2-3): DSGVTQTPKHLITATGQRVTLRCSPRSGDLSVYWYQQSLDQGLQFLIQYYNGEERAKGNILERFSAQQFPDLHSELNLSSLELGDSALYFCASSEAGRGVKYFGPGTRLTVL.

The genes are TRBV29-1 and TRBJ2-3; D is perhaps TRBD2 (6 bases). V was cut by 7 bases and J by 5 bases, with 16 bases left in between. Germline loops: CDR1 SQVTM, CDR2 ANQGSEA. There are 13 residues in the CDR3. CDR3 in DNA: TGCAGCGGAGATAGCGGAGGGGTAGATACGCAGTATTTT. Translated: CSGDSGGVDTQYF.

The DNA for the CDR3 is TGCAGCGCCGCGGGGGATCGGGCACAAGATACGCAGTATTTT. This encodes CSAAGDRAQDTQYF. This sequence joins TRBV29-1 and TRBJ2-3, with 7 nucleotides matching TRBD2. The J segment lost 5 bases and the V segment lost 7 bases, leaving 12 bases of the junction unmatched. The CDR3 contains 14 residues. CDR1 is SQVTM and CDR2 is ANQGSEA in the germline V gene.

This clone was detected only once. The chain recombines TRBV7-6 with TRBJ1-1, with D tentatively TRBD1 (5 bases). The germline gives CDR1 SGHVS, CDR2 FNYEAQ. CDR3 size: 15 residues. Trimming stripped 0 bases from V and 4 bases from J, with 12 bases between. The CDR3 protein is CASSLAGGARTEAFF. In DNA, the CDR3 is TGTGCCAGCAGCTTAGCGGGCGGGGCTCGCACTGAAGCTTTCTTT.

The V gene is TRBV5-4, the J gene TRBJ1-6, with a weak D call TRBD1 (5 bases). The CDR3 is 17 amino acids. From germline, CDR1 is SGHNT and CDR2 YYREEE (reference sequence). V was pared by 3 bases and J by 6 bases, with 19 bases between. In nucleotides, the CDR3 is TGTGCCAGCAGCTCGGGAACGGGGGGATTCGCTAATTCACCCCTCCACTTT. Amino acid sequence: CASSSGTGGFANSPLHF.

This chain connects TRBV24-1 to TRBJ2-1; TRBD2 might be the D (7 bases). V lost 3 bases and J 6 bases, leaving 14 bases between the germline ends. Germline CDR1 and CDR2: KGHDR and SFDVKD. This CDR3 has 15 amino acids. In DNA form, the CDR3 reads TGTGCCACCAGTGATCCTGGCGGGGGCTCCAATGAGCAGTTCTTC. This sequence encodes CATSDPGGGSNEQFF.

J is TRBJ1-1 and V is TRBV15; D gene unclear. The germline V and J ends were trimmed by 1 base and 0 bases, with 9 bases remaining between them. This CDR3 is 15 amino acids long. Germline V CDR1 and CDR2: LNHNV, YYDKDF (reference sequence). The CDR3 reads CATSRVRGMNTEAFF. DNA for the CDR3: TGTGCCACCAGCAGAGTCCGGGGAATGAACACTGAAGCTTTCTTT.

The chain couples TRBV9 to TRBJ2-3; 12 nucleotides line up with TRBD2. Per germline, CDR1 SGDLS and CDR2 YYNGEE. Germline trimming cut 3 bases from V and 4 bases from J; bases unmatched to any gene: 3. There are 15 residues in the CDR3. The CDR3 sequence: CASSALAGGADTQYF. CDR3 in DNA: TGTGCCAGCAGCGCCCTAGCGGGAGGGGCAGATACGCAGTATTTT.

The V and J genes are TRBV11-3 and TRBJ2-3; D is undetermined. In germline, CDR1 is SGHNT, CDR2 YENEEA. The V end lost 5 bases, the J end lost 3 bases, and 12 bases lay between the germline ends. CDR3 length: 14 residues. The CDR3 reads CASSPQRATDTQYF. CDR3 DNA sequence: TGTGCCAGCAGCCCGCAAAGAGCGACAGATACGCAGTATTTT.